This T cell receptor beta chain is from a study of blood T cells in healthy people across ages. Together with a sample-barcoded 5' primer, a J-beta primer mix was included in a second PCR lasting about 6 to 11 cycles. Each cDNA molecule, via a template-switch adaptor with 12 random nucleotides, was tagged. TCRdb recomputed calls from the 5' RACE reads with MiXCR, one row per CDR3 protein. The table records around 620,000 distinct CDR3 sequences, approximately 30% of them present only once. About this clonotype: Its antigen is not identified.

The CDR3 covers 16 residues. The junction had 11 bases not matched to a gene; V was cut back by 1 base and J by 8 bases. CDR1 is SEHNR, CDR2 FQNEAQ, per germline (reference sequence). Russia was home to the donors, healthy Caucasian individuals aged about 6 to 90. Extraction yielded at least 6 micrograms of total RNA per sample. Whole-study results and caveats: Both higher diversity and more naive CD4+ cells marked long-lived donors when set against aged donors.

The V and J genes are TRBV7-9 and TRBJ1-2; 9 bases are a match to TRBD1. The receptor's source is a woman between 65 and 79 years old in good health. Sequenced material: blood. The CDR3 coding sequence is TGTGCCAGCAGCTTAGGGACAGGGGAGTCGCACGGCGGCTACACCTTC. Amino acids: CASSLGTGESHGGYTF.